This T cell receptor (beta chain) was identified in a study of T-cell reconstitution after alpha-beta-depleted transplantation in children (dated by TCRdb to about 2016). The study in broad terms: Using TCR repertoire profiling, the study quantitatively followed how T-cell immune reconstitution unfolded in children after TCRalphabeta/CD19-depleted allogeneic hematopoietic cell transplantation.

The germline V and J ends show losses of 5 bases and 7 bases respectively, and no gene match explains 9 bases of the junction. Taken from the germline V gene, the CDR1 and CDR2 loops are SGHTA and FQGNSA. The cysteine opens and the phenylalanine closes a CDR3 of 14 amino acids. The read is trimmed to its CDR3 DNA, 42 bases read in frame from base 1. The intended sense of this specimen's treatment or condition label: allogeneic hematopoietic cell transplantation with graft depleted of TCRalphabeta T cells and CD19 B cells. Transplant recipients were children who received TCRalphabeta/CD19-depleted allogeneic hematopoietic cell grafts. The library relied on PCR. The sequencer listed for this sample is Illumina HiSeq 2500. To normalize quantification of the TCRbeta repertoire, the TCR libraries were built with molecular barcoding that relied on unique molecular identifiers. TCRdb trimmed the raw reads at Q25, called clones with MiXCR and kept productive beta chains. CDR3 protein duplicates are merged, each entry listing the most common genes and DNA. The sample table shows about 350,000 distinct CDR3 sequences, and roughly 17% are seen once. The ten most abundant clones make up around 41% of the sample.

General findings and caveats noted by the study authors: Over the following months the frequencies of hyperexpanded clones went down, and after one year T-cell counts and TCRbeta diversity were mostly credited to newly produced T cells. The high TCRbeta diversity at day 60 in some patients was ascribed to recipient T cells and intrathymic progenitors that had survived conditioning. The apparently early alphabetaT-cell count recovery about two months after transplant was reportedly dependent on only several hundred rapidly expanded clones derived from non-depleted graft cells.

This clonotype was recorded a few times. Its recognized antigen is unknown. No much larger clonotype is one base removed from it; base qualities were not supplied. The chain couples TRBV7-2 to TRBJ2-3; the central 7 bases match TRBD2. The receptor was derived from a male patient aged 2 to 10 who had a stem cell transplant for acute lymphoblastic leukemia, so the T cells may come from the graft donor. The sample was PBMCs, mostly from graft donor cells, taken 360 days after TCRalphabeta/CD19-depleted stem cell transplant. The sequenced DNA is TGTGCCAGCAGCCGTCAGACTAGCCAGAATACGCAGTATTTT. Its translation is CASSRQTSQNTQYF.